The sequence of this TCR beta chain was determined in a study of blood T cell repertoires in COVID-19. Study information: There were acute and convalescent COVID-19 samples, and they came from the United States, Italy and Spain.

In the source study's methods: Nucleated cell number was recorded as an estimate derived from reference gene primer amplification. Here immunoSEQ multiplex PCR was the method, and the copy in TCRdb shows in-frame clones only, minus some. The D gene and trimming were derived from the DNA, and the V and J assignments and clone size from that table. The profile shows about 150,000 clones, about 88% of them singletons. This TCR came from a human donor with acute or convalescent COVID-19. The donor label of this sample is uncertain. Material for sequencing was peripheral blood.

The CDR3 sequence: CASSPTGGTSTDTQYF. The CDR3 nucleotides read TGTGCCAGCAGCCCTACAGGGGGGACTAGCACAGATACGCAGTATTTT. The gene calls are TRBV2 and TRBJ2-3; TRBD1 matches at 8 bases. CDR3 length: 16 amino acids. Germline-derived CDR1 and CDR2 are SNHLY and FYNNEI. V was clipped by 6 bases and J by 0 bases; unmatched bases: 8.